Presented here are 27 T cell receptor beta chains from one specimen sequenced in a study of a mutant IDH1 vaccine in newly diagnosed glioma. Time point meaning: week 35, safety follow-up. What each vaccine dose contained was 300 ug of mutant IDH1 20-mer peptide, accompanied by topical imiquimod. The repertoire was sequenced with immunoSEQ multiplex PCR; TCRdb's copy has only in-frame clones and lacks some. The sample yields 68,000 or so clones, 84% seen once. The antigens for these receptors are not known. The sample in question was PBMCs, obtained from a glioma patient whose treatment included an IDH1 peptide vaccine. The receptors originated from a man between 18 and 35 years old with glioma.

The chain is built from TRBV9 and TRBJ2-3; 9 bases agree with TRBD1. This CDR3 comprises 16 residues. V dropped 3 bases and J dropped 2; count of bases not matched to a gene: 7. Germline assignment: CDR1 SGDLS and CDR2 YYNGEE. CDR3 protein: CASSARQGGLTDTQYF. CDR3 nucleotides: TGTGCCAGCAGCGCTCGACAGGGGGGCCTCACAGATACGCAGTATTTT. The full variable domain, in which reference TRBV9 and TRBJ2-3 provide the parts outside the CDR3, is DSGVTQTPKHLITATGQRVTLRCSPRSGDLSVYWYQQSLDQGLQFLIQYYNGEERAKGNILERFSAQQFPDLHSELNLSSLELGDSALYFCASSARQGGLTDTQYFGPGTRLTVL.

The V call is TRBV5-1, the J call TRBJ1-6, with D unresolved. Germline V gives CDR1 SGHRS, CDR2 YFSETQ. The CDR3 extends over 15 amino acids. V lost 0 bases to trimming and J lost 6 bases, with 10 bases between them. DNA of the CDR3: TGCGCCAGCAGCTTGGAGGGCAGGACTAATTCACCCCTCCACTTT. It specifies CASSLEGRTNSPLHF. The entire variable domain, with the rest obtained from reference TRBV5-1 and TRBJ1-6, is as follows: KAGVTQTPRYLIKTRGQQVTLSCSPISGHRSVSWYQQTPGQGLQFLFEYFSETQRNKGNFPGRFSGRQFSNSRSEMNVSTLELGDSALYLCASSLEGRTNSPLHFGNGTRLTVT.

The rearrangement joins TRBV5-5 to TRBJ1-5; 7 bases fit TRBD1. This CDR3 has 15 residues. CDR1 and CDR2 from the germline V gene are SGHKS and YYEKEE (reference sequence). With V trimmed by 3 bases and J by 2 bases, 5 bases remained unmatched. CDR3 protein: CASSSGQAGNQPQHF. CDR3 bases: TGTGCCAGCAGCTCCGGACAGGCCGGCAATCAGCCCCAGCATTTT.

The chain uses TRBV27 and TRBJ2-7; D might be TRBD1 or TRBD2, each matching 6 bases. Germline lookup yields CDR1 MNHEY and CDR2 SMNVEV (reference sequence). This CDR3 has 14 residues. V was shortened by 5 bases and J by 2 bases, with 13 bases between the two germline ends. The CDR3 loop is CASSLSGEAYEQYF. DNA of the CDR3: TGTGCCAGCAGTCTTTCAGGGGAGGCCTACGAGCAGTACTTC.

The chain employs TRBV19 and TRBJ2-7, with D possibly called TRBD1 or TRBD2 (5 bases each). Germline V gene sequence: CDR1 LNHDA, CDR2 SQIVND (reference sequence). The V and J ends lost 5 bases and 0 bases respectively, with 11 bases between them. The length of the CDR3 is 14 residues. CDR3 bases: TGTGCCAGTAGTTTTCGGGGCCCCTCCTACGAGCAGTACTTC. It codes for CASSFRGPSYEQYF.

The J gene is TRBJ2-7, the V gene TRBV5-1, with D possibly being TRBD1 (6 bases). With 2 bases removed from V and 4 bases from J, the gap between germline ends came to 16 bases. Germline CDR1 SGHRS, CDR2 YFSETQ. This CDR3 is 15 amino acids long. In DNA, the CDR3 is TGCGCCAGCAGCTTATCCAGGGGTCATTTTTACGAGCAGTACTTC. Translation: CASSLSRGHFYEQYF.

This sequence joins TRBV6-5 and TRBJ2-3; D perhaps matches TRBD2 (7 bases). V was trimmed by 8 bases and J by 6 bases, leaving 12 bases between them. This CDR3 has 12 amino acids. Looked up from germline, CDR1 is MNHEY and CDR2 is SVGAGI. This chain's CDR3 is CASGGAQDTQYF. The CDR3 nucleotides are TGTGCCAGCGGGGGGGCCCAGGATACGCAGTATTTT.

The genes are TRBV30 and TRBJ1-6; D is undetermined. Germline loops: CDR1 GTSNPN, CDR2 SVGIG (reference sequence). The V gene lost 3 bases and the J gene lost 7 bases, with 10 bases spanning the gap. There are 13 residues in the CDR3. The CDR3 here is CAWRGLGNSPLHF. The DNA of the CDR3 is TGTGCCTGGAGGGGATTGGGGAATTCACCCCTCCACTTT.

A remark on this clone: Distinct nucleotide sequences in the sample also encode this CDR3. The chain couples TRBV4-1 to TRBJ1-3; D not certain. The CDR3 extends over 16 amino acids. The germline gives CDR1 MGHRA, CDR2 YSYEKL. Trimming left V 0 bases short and J 0 bases short, with 9 bases between. This CDR3 reads CASSQDSTGSGNTIYF. The CDR3 DNA reads TGCGCCAGCAGCCAAGATTCGACGGGCTCTGGAAACACCATATATTTT.

CDR3 sequence (DNA): TGTGCCAGCAGTTACCGGGACAGGGTTACTGAAGCTTTCTTT. This encodes CASSYRDRVTEAFF. V and J are TRBV27 and TRBJ1-1; the match to TRBD1 covers 9 bases. This CDR3 has 14 amino acids. CDR1 and CDR2 (germline): MNHEY, SMNVEV (reference sequence). The V segment lost 4 bases and the J segment 5 bases; nucleotides outside the gene matches: 5.

The gene calls are TRBV7-9 and TRBJ2-3; 8 nucleotides align to TRBD2. The CDR3 spans 16 residues. From germline, CDR1 is SEHNR and CDR2 FQNEAQ (reference sequence). The ends lost 5 bases at V and 5 bases at J; junction bases unmatched: 12. CDR3 bases: TGTGCCAGCAGCCCCCGGGAGGGGTCAGTAGTAGATACGCAGTATTTT. Amino acids: CASSPREGSVVDTQYF.

This clone was picked up a small number of times. This rearrangement joins TRBV7-3 to TRBJ1-1, with D possibly matching TRBD1 (6 bases). The CDR3 totals 15 residues. Germline-derived CDR1 and CDR2 are SGHTA and FQGTGA. The V end lost 4 bases, the J end lost 1 base, and 13 bases lay between the germline ends. The CDR3 reads CASSSTGMGNTEAFF. Written as DNA, the CDR3 is TGTGCCAGCAGCTCCACAGGGATGGGGAACACTGAAGCTTTCTTT. The full variable domain, with the rest looked up from reference TRBV7-3 and TRBJ1-1, is GAGVSQTPSNKVTEKGKYVELRCDPISGHTALYWYRQSLGQGPEFLIYFQGTGAADDSGLPNDRFFAVRPEGSVSTLKIQRTERGDSAVYLCASSSTGMGNTEAFFGQGTRLTVV.

The chain has TRBV27 and TRBJ1-2; D remains unclear. Germline V gene sequence: CDR1 MNHEY, CDR2 SMNVEV (reference sequence). The CDR3 length is 16 residues. V lost 4 bases and J 4 bases, leaving 19 bases between the germline ends. Written as DNA, the CDR3 is TGTGCCAGCAGTTCCTCCGGACGGATCCACCCCTATGGCTACACCTTC. Its translation is CASSSSGRIHPYGYTF.

The chain carries TRBV27 and TRBJ2-7, with D perhaps TRBD2 (6 bases). The CDR3 is made up of 13 amino acids. Between the trimmed V and J ends, which lost 7 bases and 0 bases, there was a span of 10 bases. Germline CDR1 reads MNHEY; CDR2 reads SMNVEV (reference sequence). CDR3 bases: TGTGCCAGCAAGAAGGACTACTCCTACGAGCAGTACTTC. As protein: CASKKDYSYEQYF.

This clone was seen just once. The chain combines TRBV6-4 with TRBJ2-2; maybe TRBD1 (6 bases). Per germline, CDR1 MRHNA and CDR2 SNTAGT. This CDR3 is 13 amino acids long. V was shortened by 6 bases and J by 4 bases, with 9 bases between the two germline ends. The CDR3 region is CASSEQGTGELFF. The CDR3 DNA follows: TGTGCCAGCAGCGAACAGGGCACCGGGGAGCTGTTTTTT.

J is TRBJ1-1 and V is TRBV11-1, with D perhaps matching TRBD1 (5 bases). Germline CDR1 SGHAT, CDR2 FQDESV (reference sequence). The ends were cut back, 5 bases at V and 1 base at J, with 8 bases in the middle. The CDR3 spans 13 residues. The CDR3 region is CASSVTGNTEAFF. DNA for the CDR3: TGTGCCAGCAGCGTTACAGGGAACACTGAAGCTTTCTTT.

The V call is TRBV9, the J call TRBJ1-1; D is possibly TRBD1 (5 bases). V lost 4 bases and J 5 bases, leaving 18 bases between the germline ends. This CDR3 has 15 residues. Germline CDR1 and CDR2: SGDLS and YYNGEE. The CDR3 spells CASSPKWGGNTEAFF. As DNA, the CDR3 is TGTGCCAGCAGCCCAAAGTGGGGGGGGAATACTGAAGCTTTCTTT.

This clone showed up just once. The V call is TRBV25-1, the J call TRBJ2-5; D ambiguous. Germline-derived CDR1 and CDR2 are MGHDK and SYGVNS. The CDR3 extends over 16 amino acids. The germline V and J ends were trimmed by 1 base and 5 bases, with 17 bases remaining between them. Written as DNA, the CDR3 is TGTGCCAGCAGTGAATCGGTTGTAAGAGGAGCGGAGACCCAGTACTTC. Its protein is CASSESVVRGAETQYF.

The V and J genes are TRBV4-3 and TRBJ1-1; D is unclear. Germline CDR1 LGHNA, CDR2 YSLEER. The CDR3 length is 15 residues. V was trimmed by 0 bases and J by 1 base, leaving 9 bases between them. CDR3 in DNA: TGCGCCAGCAGCCAAGATATCCGGGGGAACACTGAAGCTTTCTTT. It codes for CASSQDIRGNTEAFF.

The CDR3 nucleotides are TGTGCCAGCATCCAATGGGACAGGGTTGGCAATGAGCAGTTCTTC. Residues: CASIQWDRVGNEQFF. The gene calls are TRBV28 and TRBJ2-1; 9 bases are a match to TRBD1. This CDR3 spans 15 amino acids. V shed 7 bases and J 6 bases; nucleotides not matched to a gene: 10. In germline, CDR1 is MDHEN, CDR2 SYDVKM.

The chain carries TRBV30 and TRBJ1-5; perhaps TRBD1 as D (5 bases). Germline CDR1 is GTSNPN and CDR2 is SVGIG (reference sequence). The V end was cut by 0 bases, the J end by 2 bases, with 8 bases between. The CDR3 consists of 14 residues. CDR3 DNA sequence: TGTGCCTGGAGTGTACGGGGCCGCAATCAGCCCCAGCATTTT. Translation: CAWSVRGRNQPQHF.

This rearrangement joins TRBV10-3 to TRBJ1-3; 7 nucleotides line up with TRBD1. The CDR3 consists of 13 residues. J gave up 4 bases and V 8 bases, and 5 bases lay outside the gene matches. The germline V gene has CDR1 ENHRY and CDR2 SYGVKD. CDR3 amino acids: CAIGRGDGNTIYF. The DNA for the CDR3 is TGTGCCATCGGCAGGGGGGACGGAAACACCATATATTTT.

The V and J genes are TRBV6-1 and TRBJ1-1, with D tentatively TRBD1 (6 bases). Trimming cost V 1 base and J 1 base, with 16 bases left between them. Germline lookup yields CDR1 MNHNS and CDR2 SASEGT. The CDR3 runs to 17 residues. The CDR3 sequence: CASSEGVGGRSNTEAFF. The CDR3 DNA follows: TGTGCCAGCAGTGAAGGAGTCGGGGGGCGATCGAACACTGAAGCTTTCTTT.

The gene calls are TRBV30 and TRBJ1-3; TRBD1 matches 7 bases. V shed 2 bases and J 3 bases; nucleotides not matched to a gene: 10. Looked up from germline, CDR1 is GTSNPN and CDR2 is SVGIG (reference sequence). There are 16 residues in the CDR3. The CDR3 loop is CAWSLMNRGSGNTIYF. The CDR3, as DNA: TGTGCCTGGAGTTTAATGAACAGGGGAAGTGGAAACACCATATATTTT.

The V gene is TRBV6-5, the J gene TRBJ2-7; D might be TRBD1 (6 bases). V dropped 2 bases and J dropped 2 bases, with 10 bases sitting between them. This CDR3 contains 14 residues. Per germline, CDR1 MNHEY and CDR2 SVGAGI. The CDR3 spells CASSYTRTAYEQYF. CDR3 DNA: TGTGCCAGCAGTTACACCCGGACAGCCTACGAGCAGTACTTC.

This chain joins TRBV7-8 and TRBJ2-2; D gene ambiguous. The CDR3 loop spans 13 amino acids. Germline loops: CDR1 SGHVS, CDR2 FQNEAQ. V was shortened by 5 bases and J by 8 bases, with 12 bases between the two germline ends. CDR3 nucleotide sequence: TGTGCCAGCAGCCCCGACCCAACTGGGGAGCTGTTTTTT. This gives the protein CASSPDPTGELFF.

The count of this clone is one. The rearrangement uses TRBV7-9 and TRBJ2-1, with TRBD2 identical over 13 bases. The CDR3 length is 18 residues. Germline CDR1 reads SEHNR; CDR2 reads FQNEAQ (reference sequence). Losses at the gene ends were 6 bases for V and 0 bases for J; bases not matched to a gene: 8. DNA for the CDR3: TGTGCCAGCAGGGCGGGACTAGCGGGGACAAGCTCCTACAATGAGCAGTTCTTC. It translates to CASRAGLAGTSSYNEQFF.